One and the same sample provided the 5 T cell receptor beta chains below, sequenced in a study of metastatic and nonmetastatic thyroid tumors. TCRdb reassembled clones from the PCR reads with MiXCR. The repertoire consists of over 30,000 clones, with approximately 16% occurring once and the leading ten covering about 20%. No patient had received any treatment before thyroid surgery. Source material: blood. The receptors were sampled from a male donor with papillary thyroid cancer or a benign thyroid nodule (not recorded which). Some clones in this sample may be carry-over from other donors' samples.

This clone has ten or more counts. The CDR3 protein is CASSLGPGLAGDRDTQYF. The DNA of the CDR3 is TGTGCCAGCAGCTTAGGGCCGGGACTAGCGGGAGACCGGGATACGCAGTATTTT. The J gene is TRBJ2-3, the V gene TRBV7-2; 14 bases match TRBD2. The CDR3 runs to 18 residues. CDR1 SGHTA and CDR2 FQGNSA come from the germline V gene. V dropped 1 base and J dropped 6; count of bases not matched to a gene: 9.

This clone was recorded many times. CDR3 sequence (DNA): TGTGCCAGCAGTTGGGACAGTGGAAACACCATATATTTT. Residues: CASSWDSGNTIYF. The gene calls are TRBV2 and TRBJ1-3, with 7 bases that match TRBD1. V trimming: 5 bases; J trimming: 3 bases; junction bases outside the gene matches: 1. Germline CDR1 and CDR2: SNHLY and FYNNEI. This CDR3 is built from 13 residues. Full variable domain (remainder filled in from reference TRBV2 and TRBJ1-3): EPEVTQTPSHQVTQMGQEVILRCVPISNHLYFYWYRQILGQKVEFLVSFYNNEISEKSEIFDDQFSVERPDGSNFTLKIRSTKLEDSAMYFCASSWDSGNTIYFGEGSWLTVV.

This clone was observed at least ten times. The chain employs TRBV7-3 and TRBJ2-1, with 14 nucleotides matching TRBD2. This CDR3 has 19 amino acids. V lost 1 base, J lost 7 bases, and 12 bases stayed unmatched. The germline V gene encodes CDR1 SGHTA and CDR2 FQGTGA. CDR3 sequence: CASSLKTSGRASPTNEQFF. In DNA form, the CDR3 reads TGTGCCAGCAGCTTAAAGACTAGCGGGAGGGCCTCCCCTACGAATGAGCAGTTCTTC.

Concerning this clone: Relative to the germline gene, one junction end is altered; a read error may explain this. This chain uses TRBV2 with TRBJ2-2, with D possibly being TRBD1 (5 bases). The germline V gene has CDR1 SNHLY and CDR2 FYNNEI. The CDR3 extends over 16 amino acids. CDR3 protein: CTSSRTWTTNTGELFF. The CDR3, as DNA: TGTACCAGCAGTAGAACCTGGACAACGAACACCGGGGAGCTGTTTTTT.

Many counts were recorded for this clone. The chain employs TRBV10-2 and TRBJ2-5; 7 nucleotides match TRBD1. The germline V gene encodes CDR1 WSHSY and CDR2 SAAADI. This CDR3 spans 12 amino acids. V dropped 5 bases and J dropped 5; count of bases not matched to a gene: 2. CDR3 bases: TGCGCCAGCAGTAAGGACAGGGAGACCCAGTACTTC. Translated, it gives CASSKDRETQYF.